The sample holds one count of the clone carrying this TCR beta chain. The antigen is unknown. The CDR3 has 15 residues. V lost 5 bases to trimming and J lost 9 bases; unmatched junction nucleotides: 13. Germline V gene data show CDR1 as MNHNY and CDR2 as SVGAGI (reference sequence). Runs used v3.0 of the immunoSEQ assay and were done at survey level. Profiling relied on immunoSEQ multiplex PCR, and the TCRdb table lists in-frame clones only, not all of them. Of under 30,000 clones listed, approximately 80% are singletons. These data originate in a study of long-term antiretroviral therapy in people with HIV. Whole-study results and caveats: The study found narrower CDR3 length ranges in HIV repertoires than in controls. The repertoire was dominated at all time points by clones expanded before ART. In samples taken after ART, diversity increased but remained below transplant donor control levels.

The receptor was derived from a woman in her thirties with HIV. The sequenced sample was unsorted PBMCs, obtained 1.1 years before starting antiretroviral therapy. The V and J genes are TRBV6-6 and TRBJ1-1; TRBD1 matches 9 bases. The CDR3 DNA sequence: TGTGCCAGCAGTGGGGGGACAGGGAGGGCCGAGAAAGCTTTCTTT. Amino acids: CASSGGTGRAEKAFF.